This TCR beta chain originates from a study of cytomegalovirus exposure and HLA in healthy donors. PCR used 60 Vbeta primers and 13 Jbeta primers. Method: immunoSEQ multiplex PCR; TCRdb's copy keeps in-frame clones and lacks some. The sample carries under 200,000 clones, 70% to 80% recorded once. The ends were cut back, 1 base at V and 4 bases at J, with 10 bases in the middle. The CDR3 has 14 residues. The germline gives CDR1 SGHAT, CDR2 FQNNGV. The specimen sequenced was PBMCs. The chain employs TRBV11-2 and TRBJ1-2; D perhaps matches TRBD1 (6 bases). The TCR was taken from a man aged 60-69 years in good health and CMV-seronegative. CDR3: CASSLVGGAYGYTF. DNA for the CDR3: TGTGCCAGCAGCTTAGTCGGGGGGGCCTATGGCTACACCTTC.